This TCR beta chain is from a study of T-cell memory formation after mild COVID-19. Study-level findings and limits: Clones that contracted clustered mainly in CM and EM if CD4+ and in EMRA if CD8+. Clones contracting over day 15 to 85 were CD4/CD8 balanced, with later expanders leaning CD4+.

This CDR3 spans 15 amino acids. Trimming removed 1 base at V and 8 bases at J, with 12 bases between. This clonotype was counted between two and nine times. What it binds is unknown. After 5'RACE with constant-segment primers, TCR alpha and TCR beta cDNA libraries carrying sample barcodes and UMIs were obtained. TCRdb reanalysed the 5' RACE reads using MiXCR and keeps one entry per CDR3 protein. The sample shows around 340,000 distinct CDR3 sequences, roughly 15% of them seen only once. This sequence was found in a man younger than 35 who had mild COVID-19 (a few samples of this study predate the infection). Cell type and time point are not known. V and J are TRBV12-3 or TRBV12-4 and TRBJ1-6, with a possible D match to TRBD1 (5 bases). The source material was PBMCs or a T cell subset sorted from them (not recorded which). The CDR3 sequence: CASSLVGGRDSPLHF. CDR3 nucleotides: TGTGCCAGCAGTTTAGTTGGGGGGAGGGATTCACCCCTCCACTTT.